This record covers a single T cell receptor (beta chain). This specimen belongs to a study of cytomegalovirus exposure and HLA in healthy donors. PCR amplification relied on 60 Vbeta primers (plus 13 Jbeta primers). Clones were sequenced by immunoSEQ multiplex PCR, and TCRdb holds only the in-frame ones, with some missing. The repertoire includes 100,000 to 150,000 clones, less than 80% of them detected once, and less than 2% sits in the top ten. Germline values: CDR1 SEHNR, CDR2 FQNEAQ (reference sequence). This CDR3 has 17 residues. V was clipped by 0 bases and J by 7 bases; unmatched bases: 5. The material sequenced was PBMCs. The sequence derives from a man aged 50 to 59 in good health and CMV-seronegative. The chain recombines TRBV7-9 with TRBJ2-1, with 14 bases fitting TRBD2. CDR3 in DNA: TGTGCCAGCAGCTTAGCGACCGGGACTAGCGGGGGAAATGAGCAGTTCTTC. Its translation: CASSLATGTSGGNEQFF.